Below, 2 T cell receptor beta chains from the same sample are listed, as sequenced in a study of T-cell reconstitution after alpha-beta-depleted transplantation in children. For these TCRs, the target antigens are not known. Regarding the study as a whole: One year post-transplant, T-cell counts and diversity were largely derived from T cells produced anew.

A library of TCRbeta sequences, prepared with unique molecular identifiers, was generated. Via MiXCR, TCRdb re-called the PCR reads, giving one row per CDR3 protein. This table has a few hundred thousand distinct CDR3 sequences, almost 8% appearing once. The input for sequencing was peripheral blood, taken 360 days after TCRalphabeta/CD19-depleted stem cell transplant. The receptors derive from a female patient younger than 10 who had a stem cell transplant for Fanconi anemia, so the T cells may come from the graft donor.

V gene TRBV4-2 combines with J gene TRBJ2-5, with D possibly TRBD2 on 5 matching bases. CDR1 is LGHNA and CDR2 is YNFKEQ in the germline V gene. V was pared by 10 bases and J by 4 bases, with 16 bases between. The CDR3 totals 13 residues. CDR3 DNA: TGTGCCATGAGCGGTGGGATCCGAGAGACCCAGTACTTC. Encoded protein: CAMSGGIRETQYF.

This clonotype was detected only a few times. The rearrangement links TRBV20-1 to TRBJ2-1; tentatively, D is TRBD1 (5 bases). The length of the CDR3 is 13 residues. The germline CDR1 and CDR2 sequences are DFQATT and SNEGSKA (reference sequence). V was shortened by 0 bases and J by 8 bases, with 11 bases between the two germline ends. Here the CDR3 DNA reads TGCAGTGCTAGAGAGGGGCCGAGGCATGAGCAGTTCTTC. This gives the protein CSAREGPRHEQFF.